This entry features one T cell receptor (beta chain) sequence. Its antigen is undetermined. The sample is drawn from a study of Ad26.COV2.S vaccination and SARS-CoV-2 variants. Study information: Once, or twice with 56 days between doses, Ad26.COV2.S was given intramuscularly.

Overall study results and limits: Analyses of TCR breadth and depth may have underestimated total T cell responses. Recipients given vaccine exceeded placebo recipients in spike-specific TCR breadth.

Treatment defined: roughly 20 received Ad26.COV2.S at low or high dose, single or two shots; five or six received placebo; per-sample allocation not given. Repertoires come from day 63 after the first vaccine or placebo injection. Some clones are missing from TCRdb's copy, which holds only in-frame ones; the method was immunoSEQ multiplex PCR. The sample comprises roughly 300,000 clones, about 87% of which are singletons, and around 6.6% rests with the top ten. Trimming removed 3 bases from V and 3 bases from J, with 8 bases in between. CDR1 KGHSH and CDR2 LQKENI come from the germline V gene. The CDR3 is 13 residues long.

The sequence derives from a person aged 18-60 years who received the Ad26.COV2.S COVID-19 vaccine or a placebo. This chain connects TRBV18 to TRBJ1-1; D gene unclear. Material: peripheral blood, obtained in a trial of Ad26.COV2.S vaccine versus placebo. The DNA of the CDR3 is TGTGCCAGCTCACCGGCGCAGGACACTGAAGCTTTCTTT. This sequence encodes CASSPAQDTEAFF.